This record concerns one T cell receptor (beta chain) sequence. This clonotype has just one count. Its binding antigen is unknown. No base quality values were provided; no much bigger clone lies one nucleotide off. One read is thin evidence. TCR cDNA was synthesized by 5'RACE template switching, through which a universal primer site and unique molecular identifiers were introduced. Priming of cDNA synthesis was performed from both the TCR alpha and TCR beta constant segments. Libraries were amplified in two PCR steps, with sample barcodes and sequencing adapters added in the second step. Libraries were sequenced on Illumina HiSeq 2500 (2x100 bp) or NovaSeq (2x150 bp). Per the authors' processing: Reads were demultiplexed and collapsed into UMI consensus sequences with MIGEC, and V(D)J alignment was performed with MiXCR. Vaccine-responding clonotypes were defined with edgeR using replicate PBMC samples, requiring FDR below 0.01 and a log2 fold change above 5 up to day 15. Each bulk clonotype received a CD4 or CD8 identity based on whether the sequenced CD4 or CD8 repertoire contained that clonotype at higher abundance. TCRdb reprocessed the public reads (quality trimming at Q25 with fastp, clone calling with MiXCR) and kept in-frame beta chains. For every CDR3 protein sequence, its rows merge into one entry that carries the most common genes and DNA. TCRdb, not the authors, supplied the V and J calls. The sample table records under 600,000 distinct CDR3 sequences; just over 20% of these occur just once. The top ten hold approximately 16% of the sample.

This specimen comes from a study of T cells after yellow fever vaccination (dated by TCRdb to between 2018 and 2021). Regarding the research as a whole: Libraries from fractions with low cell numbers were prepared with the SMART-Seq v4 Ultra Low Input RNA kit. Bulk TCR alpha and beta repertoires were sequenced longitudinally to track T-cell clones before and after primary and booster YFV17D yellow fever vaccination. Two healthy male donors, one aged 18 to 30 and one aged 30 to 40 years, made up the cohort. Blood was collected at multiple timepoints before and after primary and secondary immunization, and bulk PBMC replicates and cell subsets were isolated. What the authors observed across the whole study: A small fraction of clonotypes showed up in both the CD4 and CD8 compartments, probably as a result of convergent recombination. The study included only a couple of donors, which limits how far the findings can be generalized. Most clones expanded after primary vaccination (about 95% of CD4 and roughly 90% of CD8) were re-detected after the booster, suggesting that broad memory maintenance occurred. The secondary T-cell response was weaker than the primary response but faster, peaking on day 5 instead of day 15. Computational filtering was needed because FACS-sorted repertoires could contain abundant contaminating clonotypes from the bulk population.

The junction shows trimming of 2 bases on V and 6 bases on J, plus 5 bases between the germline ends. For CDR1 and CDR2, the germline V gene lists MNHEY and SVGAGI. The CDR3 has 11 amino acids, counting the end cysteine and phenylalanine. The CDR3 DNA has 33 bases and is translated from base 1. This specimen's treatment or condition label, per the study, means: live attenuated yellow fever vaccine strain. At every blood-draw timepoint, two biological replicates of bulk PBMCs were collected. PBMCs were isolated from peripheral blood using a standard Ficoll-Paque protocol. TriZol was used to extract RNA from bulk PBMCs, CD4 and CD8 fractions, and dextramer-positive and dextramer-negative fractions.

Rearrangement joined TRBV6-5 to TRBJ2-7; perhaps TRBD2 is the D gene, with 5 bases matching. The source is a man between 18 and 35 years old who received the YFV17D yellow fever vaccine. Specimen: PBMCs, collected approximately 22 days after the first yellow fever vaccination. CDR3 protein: CASSYGSEQYF. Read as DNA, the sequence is TGTGCCAGCAGTTACGGGAGCGAGCAGTACTTC.